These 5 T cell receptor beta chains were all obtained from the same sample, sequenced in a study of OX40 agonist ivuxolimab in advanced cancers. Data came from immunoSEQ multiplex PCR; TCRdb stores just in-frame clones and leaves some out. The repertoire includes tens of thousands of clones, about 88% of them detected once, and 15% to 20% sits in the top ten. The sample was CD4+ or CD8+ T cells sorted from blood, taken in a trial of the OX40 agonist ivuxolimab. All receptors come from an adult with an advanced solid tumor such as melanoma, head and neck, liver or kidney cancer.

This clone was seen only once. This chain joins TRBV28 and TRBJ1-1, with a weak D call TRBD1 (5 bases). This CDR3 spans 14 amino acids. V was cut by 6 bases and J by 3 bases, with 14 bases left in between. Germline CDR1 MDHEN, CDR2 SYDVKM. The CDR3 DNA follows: TGTGCCAGCAGCCTGGGGGGGAGGGACACTGAAGCTTTCTTT. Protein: CASSLGGRDTEAFF.

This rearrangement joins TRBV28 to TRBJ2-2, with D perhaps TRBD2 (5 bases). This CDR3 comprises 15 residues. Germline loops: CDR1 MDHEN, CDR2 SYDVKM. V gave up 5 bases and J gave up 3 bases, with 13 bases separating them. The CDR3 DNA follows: TGTGCCAGCAGTCACCCCCTAGCAGACACCGGGGAGCTGTTTTTT. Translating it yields CASSHPLADTGELFF. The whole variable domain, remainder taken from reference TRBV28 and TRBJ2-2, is DVKVTQSSRYLVKRTGEKVFLECVQDMDHENMFWYRQDPGLGLRLIYFSYDVKMKEKGDIPEGYSVSREKKERFSLILESASTNQTSMYLCASSHPLADTGELFFGEGSRLTVL.

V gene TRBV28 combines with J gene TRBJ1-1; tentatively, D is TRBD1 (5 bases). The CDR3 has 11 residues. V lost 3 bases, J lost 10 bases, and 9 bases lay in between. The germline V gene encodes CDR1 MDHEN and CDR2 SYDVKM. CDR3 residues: CASSFSGGAFF. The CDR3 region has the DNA TGTGCCAGCAGTTTCTCGGGGGGAGCTTTCTTT.

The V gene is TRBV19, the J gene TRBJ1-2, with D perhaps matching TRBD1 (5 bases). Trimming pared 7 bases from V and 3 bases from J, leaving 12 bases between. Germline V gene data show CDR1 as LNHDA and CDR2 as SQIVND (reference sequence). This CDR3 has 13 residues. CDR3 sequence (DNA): TGTGCCAGTACCGATGGGGGAGACTATGGCTACACCTTC. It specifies CASTDGGDYGYTF.

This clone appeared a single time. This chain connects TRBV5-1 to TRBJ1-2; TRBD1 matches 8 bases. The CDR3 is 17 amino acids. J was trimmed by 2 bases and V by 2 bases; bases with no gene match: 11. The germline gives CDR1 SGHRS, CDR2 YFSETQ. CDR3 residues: CASSFSSGTGGNYGYTF. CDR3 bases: TGCGCCAGCAGCTTCAGTTCCGGGACAGGAGGCAACTATGGCTACACCTTC.